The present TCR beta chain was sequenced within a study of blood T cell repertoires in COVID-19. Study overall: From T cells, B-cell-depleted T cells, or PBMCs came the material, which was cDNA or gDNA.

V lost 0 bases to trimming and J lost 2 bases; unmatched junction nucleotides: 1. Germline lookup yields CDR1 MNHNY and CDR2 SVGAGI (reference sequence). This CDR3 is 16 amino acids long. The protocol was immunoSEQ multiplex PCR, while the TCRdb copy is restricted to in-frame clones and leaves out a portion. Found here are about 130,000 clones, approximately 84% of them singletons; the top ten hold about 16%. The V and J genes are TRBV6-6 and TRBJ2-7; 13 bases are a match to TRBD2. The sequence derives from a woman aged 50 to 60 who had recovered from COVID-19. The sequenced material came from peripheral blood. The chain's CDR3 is CASSYSGLAGAYEQYF. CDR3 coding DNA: TGTGCCAGCAGTTACTCAGGACTAGCGGGGGCCTACGAGCAGTACTTC.